This TCR beta chain was found in a study of blood T cell repertoires in COVID-19. This CDR3 region has 15 residues. Germline V lookup: CDR1 LNHDA, CDR2 SQIVND (reference sequence). V was shortened by 8 bases and J by 5 bases, with 22 bases between the two germline ends. Method: immunoSEQ multiplex PCR; TCRdb's copy keeps in-frame clones and lacks some. This sample has about 87,000 clones, with 75% found just once. The specimen was peripheral blood. V gene TRBV19 combines with J gene TRBJ2-7, with D maybe TRBD1 (6 bases). The TCR originated in a woman aged 45-65 years with acute or convalescent COVID-19. The CDR3 DNA is TGTGCCAGTGCCTCAGGGGCGGCACGCTTGAACGAGCAGTACTTC. This sequence encodes CASASGAARLNEQYF.